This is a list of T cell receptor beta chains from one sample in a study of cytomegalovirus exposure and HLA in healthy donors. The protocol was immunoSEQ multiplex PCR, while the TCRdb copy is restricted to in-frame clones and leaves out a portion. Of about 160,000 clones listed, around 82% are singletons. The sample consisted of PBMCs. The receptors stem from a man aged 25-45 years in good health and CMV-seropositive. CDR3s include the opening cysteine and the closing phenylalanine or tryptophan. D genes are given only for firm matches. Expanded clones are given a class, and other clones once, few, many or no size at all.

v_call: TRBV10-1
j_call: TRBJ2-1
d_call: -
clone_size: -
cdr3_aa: CATPPKGGNEQFF
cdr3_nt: TGCGCCACTCCGCCGAAAGGGGGCAATGAGCAGTTCTTC

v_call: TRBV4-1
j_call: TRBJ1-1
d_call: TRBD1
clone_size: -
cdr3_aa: CASSPGQGAFTEAFF
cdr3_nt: TGCGCCAGCAGCCCGGGACAGGGGGCGTTCACTGAAGCTTTCTTT

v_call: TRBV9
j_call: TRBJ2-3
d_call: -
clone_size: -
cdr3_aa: CASSVRGPPGDTQYF
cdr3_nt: TGTGCCAGCAGCGTGCGCGGGCCGCCGGGAGATACGCAGTATTTT

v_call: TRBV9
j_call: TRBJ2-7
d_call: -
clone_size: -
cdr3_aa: CARGWWRYEQYF
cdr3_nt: TGTGCCAGAGGGTGGTGGAGGTACGAGCAGTACTTC

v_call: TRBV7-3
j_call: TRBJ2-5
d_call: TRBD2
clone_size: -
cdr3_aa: CASAAGEWDQETQYF
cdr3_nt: TGTGCCAGCGCAGCGGGAGAGTGGGACCAAGAGACCCAGTACTTC

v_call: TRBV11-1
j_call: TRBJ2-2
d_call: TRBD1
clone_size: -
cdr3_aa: CASSLTGGNTGELFF
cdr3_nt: TGTGCCAGCAGCTTGACAGGGGGCAACACCGGGGAGCTGTTTTTT

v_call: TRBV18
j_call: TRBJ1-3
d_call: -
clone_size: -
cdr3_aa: CASSPQGVSGNTIYF
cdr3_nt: TGTGCCAGCTCACCACAGGGAGTGTCCGGAAACACCATATATTTT

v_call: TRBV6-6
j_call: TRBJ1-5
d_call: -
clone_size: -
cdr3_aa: CASSYRGEQPQHF
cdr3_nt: TGTGCCAGCAGTTACAGGGGCGAACAGCCCCAGCATTTT

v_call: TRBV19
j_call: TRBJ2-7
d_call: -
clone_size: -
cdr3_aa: CASSTEQGGRLEQYF
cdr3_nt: TGTGCCAGTAGTACCGAACAGGGAGGGCGACTCGAGCAGTACTTC

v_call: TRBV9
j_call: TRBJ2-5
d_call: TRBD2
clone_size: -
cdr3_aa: CASSPRLAGEETQYF
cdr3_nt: TGTGCCAGCAGCCCTAGACTAGCGGGAGAAGAGACCCAGTACTTC

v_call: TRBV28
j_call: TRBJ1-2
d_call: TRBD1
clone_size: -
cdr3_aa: CASSLWTGGNYGYTF
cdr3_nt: TGTGCCAGCAGTTTATGGACAGGGGGCAACTATGGCTACACCTTC

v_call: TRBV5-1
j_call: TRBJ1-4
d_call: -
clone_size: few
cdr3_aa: CASSFRTANEKLFF
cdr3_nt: TGCGCCAGCAGCTTCCGAACGGCTAATGAAAAACTGTTTTTT

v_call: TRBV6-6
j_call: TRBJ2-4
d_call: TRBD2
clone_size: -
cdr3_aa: CASGPRERKYIQYF
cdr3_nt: TGTGCCAGCGGCCCGCGGGAGAGGAAATACATTCAGTACTTC

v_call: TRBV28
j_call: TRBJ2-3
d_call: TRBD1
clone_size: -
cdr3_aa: CASSPSTGSTDTQYF
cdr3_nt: TGTGCCAGCAGTCCGTCGACAGGGAGCACAGATACGCAGTATTTT

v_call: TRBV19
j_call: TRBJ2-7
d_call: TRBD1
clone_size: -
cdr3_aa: CASSQTGNSYEQYF
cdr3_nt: TGTGCCAGTAGTCAGACAGGGAACTCCTACGAGCAGTACTTC

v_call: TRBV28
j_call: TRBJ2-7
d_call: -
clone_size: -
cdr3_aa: CASSLDSYEQYF
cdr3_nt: TGTGCCAGCAGCTTGGACAGCTACGAGCAGTACTTC

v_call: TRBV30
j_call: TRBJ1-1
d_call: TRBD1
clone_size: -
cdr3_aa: CAWSTGQLITEAFF
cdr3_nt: TGTGCCTGGAGTACGGGACAGTTGATTACTGAAGCTTTCTTT

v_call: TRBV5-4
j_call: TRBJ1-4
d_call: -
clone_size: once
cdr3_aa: CASSLGEGREKLFF
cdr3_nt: TGTGCCAGCAGCTTGGGGGAGGGCCGGGAAAAACTGTTTTTT

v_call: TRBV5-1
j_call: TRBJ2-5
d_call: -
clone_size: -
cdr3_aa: CASSLGQKETQYF
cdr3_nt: TGCGCCAGCAGCTTGGGACAGAAAGAGACCCAGTACTTC

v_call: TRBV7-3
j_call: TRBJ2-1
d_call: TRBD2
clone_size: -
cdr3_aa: CASSVLAGEWNEQFF
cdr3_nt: TGTGCCAGCAGCGTCTTAGCGGGAGAGTGGAATGAGCAGTTCTTC

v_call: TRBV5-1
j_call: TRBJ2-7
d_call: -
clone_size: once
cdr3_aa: CASSSGQGVGEQYF
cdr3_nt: TGCGCCAGCAGCTCCGGACAAGGAGTGGGCGAGCAGTACTTC

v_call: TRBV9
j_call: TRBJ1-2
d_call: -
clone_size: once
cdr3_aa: CASSDNRGSKGYTF
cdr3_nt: TGTGCCAGCAGCGACAACCGGGGGAGTAAAGGCTACACCTTC

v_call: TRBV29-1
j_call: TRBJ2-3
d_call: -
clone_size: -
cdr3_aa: CSVGGENTQYF
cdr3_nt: TGCAGCGTTGGGGGCGAGAATACGCAGTATTTT

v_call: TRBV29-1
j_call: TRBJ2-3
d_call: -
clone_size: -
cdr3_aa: CSVATVGDTQYF
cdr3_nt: TGCAGCGTTGCGACTGTGGGAGATACGCAGTATTTT

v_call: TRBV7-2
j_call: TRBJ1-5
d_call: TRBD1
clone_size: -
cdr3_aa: CASSLALTGEQPQHF
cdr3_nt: TGTGCCAGCAGCTTAGCGCTAACAGGGGAGCAGCCCCAGCATTTT

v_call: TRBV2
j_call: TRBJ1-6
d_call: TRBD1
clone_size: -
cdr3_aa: CASSEPAGGPTGNSPLHF
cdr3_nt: TGTGCCAGCAGTGAACCGGCAGGGGGTCCTACAGGGAATTCACCCCTCCACTTT

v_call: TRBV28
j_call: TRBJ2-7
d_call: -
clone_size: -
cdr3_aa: CASSLVGALDSYEQYF
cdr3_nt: TGTGCCAGCAGTTTGGTCGGAGCATTGGACTCCTACGAGCAGTACTTC

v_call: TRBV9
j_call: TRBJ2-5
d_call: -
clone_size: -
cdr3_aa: CASSVSQETQYF
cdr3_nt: TGTGCCAGCAGCGTCTCTCAAGAGACCCAGTACTTC